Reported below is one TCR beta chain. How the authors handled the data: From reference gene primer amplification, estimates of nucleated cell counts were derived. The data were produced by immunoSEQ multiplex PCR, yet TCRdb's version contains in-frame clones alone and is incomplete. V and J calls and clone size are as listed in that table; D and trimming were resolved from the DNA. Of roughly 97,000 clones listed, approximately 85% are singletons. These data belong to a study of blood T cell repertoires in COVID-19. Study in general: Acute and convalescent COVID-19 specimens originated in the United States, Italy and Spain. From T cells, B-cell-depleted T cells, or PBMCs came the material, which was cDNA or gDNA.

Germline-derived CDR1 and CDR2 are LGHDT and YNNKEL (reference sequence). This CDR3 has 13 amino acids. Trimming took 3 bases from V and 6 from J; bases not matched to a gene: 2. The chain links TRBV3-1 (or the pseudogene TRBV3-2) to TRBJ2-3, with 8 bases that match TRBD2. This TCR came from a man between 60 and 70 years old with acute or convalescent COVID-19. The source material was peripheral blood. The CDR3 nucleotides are TGTGCCAGCAGCCAGCCGGGGGGGGATACGCAGTATTTT. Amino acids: CASSQPGGDTQYF.